This T cell receptor beta chain came from a study of low-dose radiotherapy and immunotherapy resistance in tumors. Whole-study context: The study delivered 0.5 Gy per fraction every 2 weeks to Cohort 1, totaling 6.5 Gy. Aspirin was administered orally at 300 mg daily for four cycles, commencing on cycle 1 day 1.

This clonotype was observed a few times. This CDR3 is built from 14 residues. Per germline, CDR1 LNHDA and CDR2 SQIVND (reference sequence). V was trimmed by 1 base and J by 9 bases, leaving 13 bases between them. Time point specified: after trial treatment. Treatment defined: LDRT plus nivolumab, ipilimumab, low-dose cyclophosphamide and aspirin (RACIN trial). TRAV- and TRBV-specific primers primed first-strand cDNA, covering alpha and beta chains. TCR amplification used 20 PCR cycles, a constant-region primer and a V-primer adapter. With in vitro transcription, the isolated mRNA was amplified. MiXCR was run by TCRdb on the reads, yielding one entry per CDR3 protein. In the table there are some 94,000 distinct CDR3 sequences, around 20% of which are singletons.

The TCR was taken from a female donor with ovarian cancer. The chain carries TRBV19 and TRBJ1-5, with D possibly TRBD1 on 6 matching bases. The sequenced sample was PBMCs, obtained after low-dose radiotherapy plus immunotherapy. CDR3 DNA: TGTGCCAGTAGTATAGGACAGGCGCAGGCGCCCCAGCATTTT. Translated: CASSIGQAQAPQHF.